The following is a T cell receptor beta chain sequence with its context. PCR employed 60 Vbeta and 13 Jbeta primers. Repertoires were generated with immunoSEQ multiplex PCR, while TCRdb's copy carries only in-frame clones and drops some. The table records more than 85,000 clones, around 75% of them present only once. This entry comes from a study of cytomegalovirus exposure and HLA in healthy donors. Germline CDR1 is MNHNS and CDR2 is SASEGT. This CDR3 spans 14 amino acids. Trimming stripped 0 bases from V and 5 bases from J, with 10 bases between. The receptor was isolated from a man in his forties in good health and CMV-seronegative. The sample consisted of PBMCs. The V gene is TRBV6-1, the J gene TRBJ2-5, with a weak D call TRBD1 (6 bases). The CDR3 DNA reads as TGTGCCAGCAGTGAAGCCCAGGGGCGGGAGACCCAGTACTTC. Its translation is CASSEAQGRETQYF.